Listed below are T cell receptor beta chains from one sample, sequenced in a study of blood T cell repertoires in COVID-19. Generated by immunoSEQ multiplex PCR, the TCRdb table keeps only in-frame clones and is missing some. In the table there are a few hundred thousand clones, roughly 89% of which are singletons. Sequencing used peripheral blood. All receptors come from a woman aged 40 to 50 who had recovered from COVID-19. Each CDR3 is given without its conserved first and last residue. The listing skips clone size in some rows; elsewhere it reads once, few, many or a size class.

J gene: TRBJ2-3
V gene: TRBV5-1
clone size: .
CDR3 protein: ASTYSGTRVGTQY

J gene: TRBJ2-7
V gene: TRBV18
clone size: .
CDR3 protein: ASSSAGRDRGLISYYEQY

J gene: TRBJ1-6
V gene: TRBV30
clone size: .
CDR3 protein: AWSTGESPLH

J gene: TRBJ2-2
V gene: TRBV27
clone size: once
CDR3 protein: ASSARTGGETGELF

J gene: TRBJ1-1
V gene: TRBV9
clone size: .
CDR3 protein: ASSVSQWTEAF

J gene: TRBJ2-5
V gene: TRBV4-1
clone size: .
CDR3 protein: ASSLDRGETQY

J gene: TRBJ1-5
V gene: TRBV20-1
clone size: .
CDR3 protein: SASGQGGQPQH

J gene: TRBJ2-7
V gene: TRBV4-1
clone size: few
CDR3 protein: ASSQGHLSYEQY

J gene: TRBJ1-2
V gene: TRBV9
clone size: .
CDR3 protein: ASSVERDRWDYGYT

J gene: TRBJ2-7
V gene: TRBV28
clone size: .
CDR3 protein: ASSLSTGGRNEQY

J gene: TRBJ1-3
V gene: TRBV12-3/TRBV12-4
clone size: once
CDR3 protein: ASSLHGGNTIY

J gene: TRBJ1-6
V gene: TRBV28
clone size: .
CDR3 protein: ASSQGKFNSPLH

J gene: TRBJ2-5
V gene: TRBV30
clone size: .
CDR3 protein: AWSLSGGASETQY

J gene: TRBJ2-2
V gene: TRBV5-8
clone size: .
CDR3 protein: ASSFTGTNTGELF

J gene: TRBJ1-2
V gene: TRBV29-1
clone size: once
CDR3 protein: SVETGGRANYGYT

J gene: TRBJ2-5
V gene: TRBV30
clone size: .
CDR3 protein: AWSPPPRGTSGAQY

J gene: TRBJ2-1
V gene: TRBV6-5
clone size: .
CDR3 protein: ASSLTGFSYNEQF